The clone carrying this T cell receptor beta chain appeared a few times. These data originate in a study of blood T cells in healthy people across ages. PCR was performed a second time for about 6 to 12 cycles using a sample-barcoded 5' primer and a J-beta primer mix. One entry per CDR3 protein, called by TCRdb with MiXCR from the 5' RACE reads. The sample has approximately 900,000 distinct CDR3 sequences, roughly 43% seen once; the top ten hold roughly 12%. Sequenced sample: blood. The receptor comes from a man aged 25 to 40 in good health.

The CDR3 nucleotides are TGTGCCAGCAGTTCAGGGTTAAACACTGAAGCTTTCTTT. It codes for CASSSGLNTEAFF. This sequence joins TRBV28 and TRBJ1-1; the D gene is possibly TRBD1 (5 bases). V lost 4 bases and J 2 bases, leaving 8 bases between the germline ends. CDR1 is MDHEN, CDR2 SYDVKM, per germline. The CDR3 contains 13 residues.